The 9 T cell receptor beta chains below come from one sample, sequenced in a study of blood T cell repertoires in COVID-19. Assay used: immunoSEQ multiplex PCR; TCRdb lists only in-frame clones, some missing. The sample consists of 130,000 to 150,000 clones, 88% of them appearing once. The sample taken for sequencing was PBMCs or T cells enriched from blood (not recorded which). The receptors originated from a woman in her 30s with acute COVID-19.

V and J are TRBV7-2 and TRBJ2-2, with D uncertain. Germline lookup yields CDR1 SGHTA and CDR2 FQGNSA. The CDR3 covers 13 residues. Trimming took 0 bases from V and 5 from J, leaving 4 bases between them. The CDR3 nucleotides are TGTGCCAGCAGCTTAGCCCGGACCGGGGAGCTGTTTTTT. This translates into CASSLARTGELFF.

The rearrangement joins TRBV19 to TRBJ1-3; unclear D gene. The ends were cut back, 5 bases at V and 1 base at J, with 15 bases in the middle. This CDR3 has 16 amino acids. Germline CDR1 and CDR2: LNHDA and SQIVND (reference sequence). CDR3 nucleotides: TGTGCCAGTAGTCCTAGCGGACTGATTTCTGGAAACACCATATATTTT. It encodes CASSPSGLISGNTIYF.

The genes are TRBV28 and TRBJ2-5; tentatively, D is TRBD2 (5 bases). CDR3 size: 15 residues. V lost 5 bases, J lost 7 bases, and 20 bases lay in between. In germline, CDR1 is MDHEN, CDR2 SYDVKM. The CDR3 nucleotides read TGTGCCAGCAGTCCCCAAGTGGGCTCCGGAGGGACCCAGTACTTC. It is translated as CASSPQVGSGGTQYF.

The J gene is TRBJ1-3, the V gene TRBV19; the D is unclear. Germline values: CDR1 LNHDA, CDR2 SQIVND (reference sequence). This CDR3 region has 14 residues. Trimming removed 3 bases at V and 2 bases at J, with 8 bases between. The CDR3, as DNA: TGTGCCAGTAGTATTGGAGGGACTGGAAACACCATATATTTT. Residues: CASSIGGTGNTIYF.

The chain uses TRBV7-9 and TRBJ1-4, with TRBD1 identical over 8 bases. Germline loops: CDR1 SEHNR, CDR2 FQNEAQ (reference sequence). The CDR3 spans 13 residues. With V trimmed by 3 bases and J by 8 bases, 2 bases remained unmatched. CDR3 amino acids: CASSFGQGEKLFF. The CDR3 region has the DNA TGTGCCAGCAGCTTCGGACAGGGCGAAAAACTGTTTTTT.

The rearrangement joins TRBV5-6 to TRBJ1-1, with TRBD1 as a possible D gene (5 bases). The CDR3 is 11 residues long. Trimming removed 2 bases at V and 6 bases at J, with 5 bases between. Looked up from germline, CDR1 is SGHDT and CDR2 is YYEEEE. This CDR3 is CASSLGAEAFF. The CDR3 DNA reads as TGTGCCAGCAGCTTAGGGGCTGAAGCTTTCTTT.

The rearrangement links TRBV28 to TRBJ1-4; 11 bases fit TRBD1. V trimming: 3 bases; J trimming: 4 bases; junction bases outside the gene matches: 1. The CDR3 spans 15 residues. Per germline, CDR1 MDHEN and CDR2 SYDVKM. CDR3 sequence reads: CASSLGTGGNEKLFF. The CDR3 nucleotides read TGTGCCAGCAGTTTGGGGACAGGGGGTAATGAAAAACTGTTTTTT.

This CDR3 is CASSTISYEQYF. CDR3 bases: TGTGCCAGCAGTACAATCTCCTACGAGCAGTACTTC. The chain is built from TRBV6-5 and TRBJ2-7; D is uncertain. V dropped 5 bases and J dropped 0 bases, with 5 bases sitting between them. Per germline, CDR1 MNHEY and CDR2 SVGAGI. The CDR3 is made up of 12 amino acids.

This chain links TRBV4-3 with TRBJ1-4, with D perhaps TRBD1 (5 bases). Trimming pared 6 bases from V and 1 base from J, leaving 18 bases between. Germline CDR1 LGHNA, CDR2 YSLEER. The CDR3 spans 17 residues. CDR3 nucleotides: TGCGCCAGCAGAAAAAACGTAGGGGAGGGAACTAATGAAAAACTGTTTTTT. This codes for CASRKNVGEGTNEKLFF.